The clone carrying this T cell receptor (beta chain) was seen more than once but under ten times. Its antigen is as yet unknown. This entry comes from a study of response to subunit inactivated influenza vaccine. CDR3 size: 13 residues. Germline V gene sequence: CDR1 DFQATT, CDR2 SNEGSKA (reference sequence). Trimming removed 3 bases at V and 4 bases at J, with 10 bases between. A single record per CDR3 protein comes from TCRdb applying MiXCR to the RT-PCR reads. The sample carries hundreds of thousands of distinct CDR3 sequences, about 14% recorded once. Study-wide results and caveats: With each seasonal influenza vaccination, the authors suggested, few new T cells are recruited.

The chain has TRBV20-1 and TRBJ1-5; no definite D call. The sequencing here drew on PBMCs from blood, taken approximately 15 days before vaccination. This clonotype was sampled from a man aged 45-65 years who received an inactivated influenza vaccine. This CDR3 reads CSARASENQPQHF. The CDR3 nucleotides are TGCAGTGCTAGGGCCTCTGAGAATCAGCCCCAGCATTTT.